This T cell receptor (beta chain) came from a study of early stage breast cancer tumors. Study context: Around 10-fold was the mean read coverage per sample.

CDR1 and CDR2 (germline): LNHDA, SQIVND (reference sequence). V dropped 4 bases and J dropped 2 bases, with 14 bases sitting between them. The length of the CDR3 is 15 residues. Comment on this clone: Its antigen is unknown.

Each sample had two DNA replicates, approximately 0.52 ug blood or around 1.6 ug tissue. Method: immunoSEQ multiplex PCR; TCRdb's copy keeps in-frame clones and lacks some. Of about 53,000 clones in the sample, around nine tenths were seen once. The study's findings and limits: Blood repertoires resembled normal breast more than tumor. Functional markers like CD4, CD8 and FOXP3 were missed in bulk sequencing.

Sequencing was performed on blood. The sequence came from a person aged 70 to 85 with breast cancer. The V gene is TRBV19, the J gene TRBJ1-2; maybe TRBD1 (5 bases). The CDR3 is CASSRGDGANYGYTF. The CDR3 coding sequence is TGTGCCAGTAGTAGGGGGGACGGTGCAAACTATGGCTACACCTTC.